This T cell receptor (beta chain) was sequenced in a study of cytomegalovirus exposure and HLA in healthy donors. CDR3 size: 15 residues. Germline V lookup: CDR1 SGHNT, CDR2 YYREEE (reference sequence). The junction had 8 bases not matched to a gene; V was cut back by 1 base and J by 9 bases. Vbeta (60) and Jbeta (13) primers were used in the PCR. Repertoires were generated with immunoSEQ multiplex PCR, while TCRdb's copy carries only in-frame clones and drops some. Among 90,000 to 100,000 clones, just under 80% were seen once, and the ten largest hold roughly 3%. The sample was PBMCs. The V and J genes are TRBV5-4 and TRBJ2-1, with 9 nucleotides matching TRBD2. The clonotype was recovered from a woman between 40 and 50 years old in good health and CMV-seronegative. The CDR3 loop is CASSLSLTSGIEQFF. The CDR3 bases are TGTGCCAGCAGCTTGTCCCTGACTAGCGGTATTGAGCAGTTCTTC. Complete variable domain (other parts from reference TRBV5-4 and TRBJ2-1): ETGVTQSPTHLIKTRGQQVTLRCSSQSGHNTVSWYQQALGQGPQFIFQYYREEENGRGNFPPRFSGLQFPNYSSELNVNALELDDSALYLCASSLSLTSGIEQFFGPGTRLTVL.